One and the same sample provided the 11 T cell receptor beta chains below, sequenced in a study of T cell repertoires in cytomegalovirus infection. These receptors are not linked to any known antigen. A single record per CDR3 protein comes from TCRdb applying MiXCR to the reads. The table shows roughly 100,000 distinct CDR3 sequences, with under 45% occurring only once. The sample consisted of CD8+ T cells from cultured PBMCs, taken from culture after CMV antigen stimulation. All receptors come from a human donor in good health (CMV status not recorded). Some clones in this sample may be carry-over from other donors' samples.

A few counts support this clonotype. The rearrangement uses TRBV27 and TRBJ2-7; 8 bases match TRBD1. This CDR3 is 14 amino acids long. CDR1 is MNHEY, CDR2 SMNVEV, per germline (reference sequence). J gave up 0 bases and V 3 bases, and 1 base lay outside the gene matches. The CDR3 DNA is TGTGCCAGCAGTTTGGACAGGGACTCCTACGAGCAGTACTTC. Translating gives CASSLDRDSYEQYF.

This clonotype occurred a few times. V usage is TRBV12-3 or TRBV12-4 and J usage is TRBJ2-1, with D perhaps matching TRBD1 or TRBD2 (6 bases each). The CDR3 spans 16 residues. V lost 3 bases and J 6 bases, leaving 18 bases between the germline ends. CDR3: CASSFSFYSGANEQFF. In nucleotides, the CDR3 is TGTGCCAGCAGTTTCTCCTTTTACTCGGGGGCCAATGAGCAGTTCTTC.

The chain links TRBV12-3 or TRBV12-4 to TRBJ2-7; 7 bases line up with TRBD2. The CDR3 is 15 amino acids. Trimming cost V 6 bases and J 6 bases; bases outside gene matches: 14. CDR3 protein: CASSLLDLTGGEQYF. The CDR3 DNA sequence: TGTGCCAGCAGCTTATTGGACCTAACGGGGGGCGAGCAGTACTTC.

This clonotype was recorded a few times. The chain uses TRBV5-1 and TRBJ1-1; the match to TRBD1 covers 7 bases. Germline CDR1 reads SGHRS; CDR2 reads YFSETQ. The CDR3 is 15 residues long. The ends lost 3 bases at V and 2 bases at J; junction bases unmatched: 7. The chain's CDR3 is CASSWLEGANTEAFF. Here the CDR3 DNA reads TGCGCCAGCAGCTGGCTGGAGGGGGCCAACACTGAAGCTTTCTTT.

The chain links TRBV7-9 to TRBJ2-2, with TRBD1 matching over 9 bases. CDR1 SEHNR and CDR2 FQNEAQ come from the germline V gene (reference sequence). Germline trimming cut 7 bases from V and 6 bases from J; bases unmatched to any gene: 6. The CDR3 sequence is 14 residues long. The CDR3 DNA is TGTGCCAGCAACGTACAGGGGGCGGCCGGGGAGCTGTTTTTT. Protein product: CASNVQGAAGELFF.

In this sample, this clonotype turned up once. The chain joins TRBV27 to TRBJ1-2; D is possibly TRBD1 (6 bases). The V and J ends lost 0 bases and 7 bases respectively, with 9 bases between them. The germline gives CDR1 MNHEY, CDR2 SMNVEV (reference sequence). The CDR3 totals 13 residues. The CDR3 DNA reads TGTGCCAGCAGTTTATCGGCGGGGGCTGGCTACACCTTC. This encodes CASSLSAGAGYTF.

The J gene is TRBJ2-1, the V gene TRBV30, with 9 nucleotides matching TRBD1. Trimming removed 3 bases from V and 9 bases from J; junction bases left unmatched: 6. The V gene's germline CDR1 is GTSNPN and CDR2 SVGIG (reference sequence). This CDR3 contains 13 residues. This CDR3 reads CAWSTTGGTEQFF. The CDR3 nucleotides read TGTGCCTGGAGCACGACAGGGGGGACTGAGCAGTTCTTC.

The V call is TRBV27, the J call TRBJ2-1, with 14 bases aligning to TRBD2. Germline V gene sequence: CDR1 MNHEY, CDR2 SMNVEV (reference sequence). Unmatched junction bases numbered 8, after V lost 3 bases and J lost 16 bases. The CDR3 loop spans 14 amino acids. The CDR3 nucleotides read TGTGCCAGCAGTTTTGGGACTAGCGGGGGCCCCTTCTTCTTC. This encodes CASSFGTSGGPFFF.

This chain connects TRBV2 to TRBJ2-2; D may be TRBD1 or TRBD2 (5 bases each). Germline V gene data show CDR1 as SNHLY and CDR2 as FYNNEI. The CDR3 contains 15 residues. V was clipped by 8 bases and J by 8 bases, with 21 bases between them. The CDR3 region has the DNA TGTGCCAGCTCACAGCCCGGGGCCGGGCTTGGGGAGCTGTTTTTT. Translating gives CASSQPGAGLGELFF.

This clonotype has a handful of counts. The rearrangement links TRBV12-3 or TRBV12-4 to TRBJ2-3, with 11 bases fitting TRBD2. CDR3 size: 16 residues. Losses at the gene ends were 1 base for V and 6 bases for J; bases not matched to a gene: 6. CDR3 loop: CASSLVGLAEGDTQYF. CDR3 DNA: TGTGCCAGCAGTTTAGTGGGACTAGCGGAAGGGGATACGCAGTATTTT.

This clonotype has a handful of counts. This chain's CDR3 is CASSYSGQANTEAFF. The CDR3 DNA follows: TGTGCCAGCAGTTACTCGGGTCAGGCGAACACTGAAGCTTTCTTT. The chain links TRBV6-6 to TRBJ1-1; no clear D gene. The germline V gene has CDR1 MNHNY and CDR2 SVGAGI (reference sequence). The CDR3 is 15 amino acids. V lost 0 bases, J lost 1 base, and 9 bases lay in between.